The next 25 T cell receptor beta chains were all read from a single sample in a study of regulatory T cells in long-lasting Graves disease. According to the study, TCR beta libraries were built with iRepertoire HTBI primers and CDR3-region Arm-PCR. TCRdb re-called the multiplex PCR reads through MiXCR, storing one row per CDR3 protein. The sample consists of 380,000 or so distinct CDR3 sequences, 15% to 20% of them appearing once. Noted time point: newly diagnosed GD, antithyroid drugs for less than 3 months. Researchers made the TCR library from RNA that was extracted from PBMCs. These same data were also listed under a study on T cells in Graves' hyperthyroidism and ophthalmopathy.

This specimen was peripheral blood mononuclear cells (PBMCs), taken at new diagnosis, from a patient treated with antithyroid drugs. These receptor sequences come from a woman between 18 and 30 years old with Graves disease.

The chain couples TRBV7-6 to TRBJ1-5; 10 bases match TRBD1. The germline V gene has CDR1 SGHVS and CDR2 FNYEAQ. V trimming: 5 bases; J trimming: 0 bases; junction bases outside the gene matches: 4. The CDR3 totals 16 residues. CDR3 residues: CASSPGTGDSNQPQHF. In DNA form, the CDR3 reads TGTGCCAGCAGCCCTGGGACAGGGGATAGCAATCAGCCCCAGCATTTT.

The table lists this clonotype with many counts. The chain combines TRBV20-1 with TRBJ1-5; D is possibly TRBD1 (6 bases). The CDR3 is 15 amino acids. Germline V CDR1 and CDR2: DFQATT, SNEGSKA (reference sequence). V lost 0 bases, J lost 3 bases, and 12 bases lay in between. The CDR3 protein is CSARDNQGLNQPQHF. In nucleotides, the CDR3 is TGCAGTGCTAGAGATAACCAGGGGCTCAATCAGCCCCAGCATTTT.

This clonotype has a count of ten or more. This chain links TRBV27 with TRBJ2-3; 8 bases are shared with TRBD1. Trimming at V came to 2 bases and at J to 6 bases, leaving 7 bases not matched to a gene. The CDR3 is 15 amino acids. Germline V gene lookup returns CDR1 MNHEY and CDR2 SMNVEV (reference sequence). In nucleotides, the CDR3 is TGTGCCAGCAGTTTAGAGGGACAGGTTATCGATACGCAGTATTTT. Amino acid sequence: CASSLEGQVIDTQYF.

The CDR3 nucleotides read TGTGCCACCAGTGAAACAACAGGGTTTCAGCCCCAGCATTTT. It codes for CATSETTGFQPQHF. The chain joins TRBV24-1 to TRBJ1-5, with a weak D call TRBD1 (6 bases). This CDR3 is built from 14 residues. Trimming removed 4 bases from V and 6 bases from J, with 12 bases in between. Germline CDR1 KGHDR, CDR2 SFDVKD.

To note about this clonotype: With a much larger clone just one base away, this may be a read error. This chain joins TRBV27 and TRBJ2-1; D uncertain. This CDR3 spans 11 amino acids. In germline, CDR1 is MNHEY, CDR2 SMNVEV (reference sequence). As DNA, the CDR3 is TGTGCCGGCAGGATGGGTAGTGAGCAGTTCTTC. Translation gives CAGRMGSEQFF.

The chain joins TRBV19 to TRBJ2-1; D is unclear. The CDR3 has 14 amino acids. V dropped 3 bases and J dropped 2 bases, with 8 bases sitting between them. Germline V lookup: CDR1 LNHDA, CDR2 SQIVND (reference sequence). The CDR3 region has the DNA TGTGCCAGTAGTATGGGGTCGGCCTACAATGAGCAGTTCTTC. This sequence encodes CASSMGSAYNEQFF.

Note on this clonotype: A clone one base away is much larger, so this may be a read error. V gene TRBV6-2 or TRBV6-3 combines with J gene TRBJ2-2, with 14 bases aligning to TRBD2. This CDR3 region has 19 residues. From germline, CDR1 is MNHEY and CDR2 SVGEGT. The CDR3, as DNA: TGTGCCTGCAGTGAACTTAGGGGACTAGCGGGGGTCGGTGGCGGGGAGCTGTTTTTT. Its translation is CACSELRGLAGVGGGELFF.

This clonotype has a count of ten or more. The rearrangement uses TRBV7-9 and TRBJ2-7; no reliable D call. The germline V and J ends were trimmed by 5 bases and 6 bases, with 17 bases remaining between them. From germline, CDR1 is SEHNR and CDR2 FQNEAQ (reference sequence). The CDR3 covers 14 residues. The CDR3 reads CASSPDGSNGEQYF. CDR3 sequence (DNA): TGTGCCAGCAGCCCGGACGGCTCAAACGGCGAGCAGTACTTC. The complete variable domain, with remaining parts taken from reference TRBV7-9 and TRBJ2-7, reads DTGVSQNPRHKITKRGQNVTFRCDPISEHNRLYWYRQTLGQGPEFLTYFQNEAQLEKSRLLSDRFSAERPKGSFSTLEIQRTEQGDSAMYLCASSPDGSNGEQYFGPGTRLTVT.

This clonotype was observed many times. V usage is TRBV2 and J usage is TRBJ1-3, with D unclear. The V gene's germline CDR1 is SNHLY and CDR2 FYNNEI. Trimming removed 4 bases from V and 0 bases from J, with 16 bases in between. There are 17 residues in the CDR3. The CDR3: CASSVSRAAISGNTIYF. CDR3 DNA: TGTGCCAGCAGTGTTAGTCGGGCCGCAATCTCTGGAAACACCATATATTTT.

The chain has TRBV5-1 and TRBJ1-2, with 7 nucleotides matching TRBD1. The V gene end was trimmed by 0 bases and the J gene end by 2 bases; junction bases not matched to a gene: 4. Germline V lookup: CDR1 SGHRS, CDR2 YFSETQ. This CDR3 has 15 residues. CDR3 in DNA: TGCGCCAGCAGCTTGGGCCTGACAGGGAACTATGGCTACACCTTC. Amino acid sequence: CASSLGLTGNYGYTF.

This chain's CDR3 is CAISTPGAGGGGELFF. The CDR3 DNA reads as TGTGCCATCAGCACTCCTGGAGCAGGGGGAGGCGGGGAGCTGTTTTTT. The chain employs TRBV10-3 and TRBJ2-2; tentative D call: TRBD1 (7 bases). Germline V gene data show CDR1 as ENHRY and CDR2 as SYGVKD. V was pared by 6 bases and J by 7 bases, with 21 bases between. The CDR3 is made up of 16 amino acids.

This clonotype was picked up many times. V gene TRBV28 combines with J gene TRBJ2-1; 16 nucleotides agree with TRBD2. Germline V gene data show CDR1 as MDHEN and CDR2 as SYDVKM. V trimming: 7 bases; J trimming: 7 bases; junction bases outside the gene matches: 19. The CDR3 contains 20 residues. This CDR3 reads CASNLSGLAGGPRSRNEQFF. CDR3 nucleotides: TGTGCCAGCAACCTTTCGGGACTAGCGGGGGGGCCGCGGTCCCGTAATGAGCAGTTCTTC.

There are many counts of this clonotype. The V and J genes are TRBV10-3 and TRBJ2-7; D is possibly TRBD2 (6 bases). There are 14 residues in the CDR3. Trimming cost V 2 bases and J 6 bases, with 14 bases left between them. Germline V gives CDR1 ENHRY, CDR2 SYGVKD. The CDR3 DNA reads TGTGCCATCAGTGAGGGGGCGGGACCCCTCGAGCAGTACTTC. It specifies CAISEGAGPLEQYF.

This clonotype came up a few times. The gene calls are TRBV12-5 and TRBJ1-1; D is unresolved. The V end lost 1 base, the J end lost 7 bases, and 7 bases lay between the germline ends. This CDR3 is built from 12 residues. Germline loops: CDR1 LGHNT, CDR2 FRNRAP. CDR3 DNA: TGTGCTAGTGGTTTGGACAGAGGTGAAGCTTTCTTT. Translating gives CASGLDRGEAFF.

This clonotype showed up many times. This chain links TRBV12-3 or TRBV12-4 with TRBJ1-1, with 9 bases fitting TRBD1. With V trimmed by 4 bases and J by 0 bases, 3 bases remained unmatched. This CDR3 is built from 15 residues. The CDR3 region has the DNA TGTGCCAGCAGTTACAGGGGGCGAATGAACACTGAAGCTTTCTTT. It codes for CASSYRGRMNTEAFF.

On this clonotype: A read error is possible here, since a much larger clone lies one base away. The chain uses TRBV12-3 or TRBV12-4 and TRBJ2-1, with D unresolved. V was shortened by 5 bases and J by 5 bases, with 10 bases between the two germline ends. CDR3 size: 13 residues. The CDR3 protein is CASSRRPNNEQFF. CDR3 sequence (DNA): TGTGCCAGCAGTCGACGACCGAACAATGAGCAGTTCTTC.

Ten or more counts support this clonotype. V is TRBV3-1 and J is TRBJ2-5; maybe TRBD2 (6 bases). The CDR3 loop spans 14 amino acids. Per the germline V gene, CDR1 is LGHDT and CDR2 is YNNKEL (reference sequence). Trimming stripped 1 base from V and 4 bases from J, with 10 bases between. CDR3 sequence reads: CASSQGRGRETQYF. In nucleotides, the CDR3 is TGTGCCAGCAGCCAAGGGAGGGGACGAGAGACCCAGTACTTC.

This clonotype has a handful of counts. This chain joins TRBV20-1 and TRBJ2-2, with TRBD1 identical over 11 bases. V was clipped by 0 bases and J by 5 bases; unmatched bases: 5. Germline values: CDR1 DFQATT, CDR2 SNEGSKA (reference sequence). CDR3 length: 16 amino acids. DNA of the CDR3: TGCAGTGCTAGAGATCCGGACAGGGGGCAAACCGGGGAGCTGTTTTTT. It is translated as CSARDPDRGQTGELFF.

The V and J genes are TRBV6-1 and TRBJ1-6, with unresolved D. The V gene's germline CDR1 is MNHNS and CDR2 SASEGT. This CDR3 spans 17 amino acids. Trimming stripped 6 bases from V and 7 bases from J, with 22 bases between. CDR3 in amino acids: CASRSPGQTFDNSPLHF. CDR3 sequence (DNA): TGTGCCAGCAGAAGCCCCGGGCAGACTTTCGACAATTCACCCCTCCACTTT.

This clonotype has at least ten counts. CDR3 bases: TGCAGTGCTCAACAGGGTGGTGCGGACACCGGGGAGCTGTTTTTT. Its translation: CSAQQGGADTGELFF. This chain uses TRBV20-1 with TRBJ2-2, with D maybe TRBD1 (6 bases). This CDR3 spans 15 amino acids. V dropped 5 bases and J dropped 3 bases, with 16 bases sitting between them. Germline CDR1 is DFQATT and CDR2 is SNEGSKA (reference sequence).

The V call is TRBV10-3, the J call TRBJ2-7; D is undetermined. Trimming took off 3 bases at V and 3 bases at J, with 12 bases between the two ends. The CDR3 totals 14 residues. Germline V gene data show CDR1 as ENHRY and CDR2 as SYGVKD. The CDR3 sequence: CAISEGYEGYEQYF. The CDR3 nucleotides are TGTGCCATCAGTGAAGGGTATGAAGGCTACGAGCAGTACTTC.

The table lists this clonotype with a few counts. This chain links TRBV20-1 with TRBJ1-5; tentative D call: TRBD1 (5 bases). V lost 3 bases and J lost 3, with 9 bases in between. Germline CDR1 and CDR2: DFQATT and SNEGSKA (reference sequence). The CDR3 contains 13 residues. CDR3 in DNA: TGCAGTGCTAGGGGGACCATCAATCAGCCCCAGCATTTT. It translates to CSARGTINQPQHF.

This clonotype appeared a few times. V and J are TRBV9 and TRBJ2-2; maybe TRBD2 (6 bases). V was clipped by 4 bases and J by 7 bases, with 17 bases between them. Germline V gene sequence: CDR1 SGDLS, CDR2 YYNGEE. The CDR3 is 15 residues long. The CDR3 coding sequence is TGTGCCAGCAGCTACCAGATGGGGGGATTCGGGGAGCTGTTTTTT. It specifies CASSYQMGGFGELFF.

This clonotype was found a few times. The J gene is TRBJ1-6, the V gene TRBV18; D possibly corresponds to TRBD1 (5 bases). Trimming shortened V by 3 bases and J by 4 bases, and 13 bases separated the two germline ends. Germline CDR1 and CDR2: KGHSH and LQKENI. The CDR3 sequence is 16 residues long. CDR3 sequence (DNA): TGTGCCAGCTCACCGCGGGGGGACGGTTATAATTCACCCCTCCACTTT. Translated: CASSPRGDGYNSPLHF.

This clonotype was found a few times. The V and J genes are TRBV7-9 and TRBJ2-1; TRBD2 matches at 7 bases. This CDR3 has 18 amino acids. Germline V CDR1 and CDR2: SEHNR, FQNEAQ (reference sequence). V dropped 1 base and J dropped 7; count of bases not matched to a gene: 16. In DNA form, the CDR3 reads TGTGCCAGCAGCTTAGTGGTTGGTCGTGGCGGGAGTCTAAATGAGCAGTTCTTC. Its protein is CASSLVVGRGGSLNEQFF.